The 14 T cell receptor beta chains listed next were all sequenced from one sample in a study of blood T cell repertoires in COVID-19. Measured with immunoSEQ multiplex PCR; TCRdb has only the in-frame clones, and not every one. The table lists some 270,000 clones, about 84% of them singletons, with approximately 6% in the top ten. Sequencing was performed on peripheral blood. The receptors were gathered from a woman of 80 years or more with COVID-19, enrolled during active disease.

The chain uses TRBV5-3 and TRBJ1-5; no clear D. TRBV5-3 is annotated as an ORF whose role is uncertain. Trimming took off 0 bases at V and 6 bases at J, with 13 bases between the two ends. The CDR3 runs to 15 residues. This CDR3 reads CARSLVETSCQPQHF. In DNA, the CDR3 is TGTGCCAGAAGCTTGGTCGAGACATCGTGTCAGCCCCAGCATTTT.

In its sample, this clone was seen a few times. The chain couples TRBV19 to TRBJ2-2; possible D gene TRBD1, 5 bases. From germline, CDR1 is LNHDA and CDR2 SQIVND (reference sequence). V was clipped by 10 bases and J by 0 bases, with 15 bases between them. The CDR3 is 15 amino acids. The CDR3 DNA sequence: TGTGCCACCCGTAGTAGGGGCACGAACACCGGGGAGCTGTTTTTT. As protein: CATRSRGTNTGELFF.

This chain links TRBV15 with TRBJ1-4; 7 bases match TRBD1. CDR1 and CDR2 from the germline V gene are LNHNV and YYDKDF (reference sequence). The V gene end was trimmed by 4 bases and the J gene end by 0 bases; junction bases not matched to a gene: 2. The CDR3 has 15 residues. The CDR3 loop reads CATSTGTATNEKLFF. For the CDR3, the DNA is TGTGCCACCAGCACAGGGACAGCAACTAATGAAAAACTGTTTTTT.

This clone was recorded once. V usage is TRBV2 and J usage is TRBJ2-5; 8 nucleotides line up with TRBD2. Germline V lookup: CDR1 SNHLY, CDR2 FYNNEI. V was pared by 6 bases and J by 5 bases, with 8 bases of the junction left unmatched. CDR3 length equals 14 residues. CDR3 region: CASRPSSGGETQYF. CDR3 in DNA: TGTGCCAGCAGACCCTCCAGCGGGGGCGAGACCCAGTACTTC.

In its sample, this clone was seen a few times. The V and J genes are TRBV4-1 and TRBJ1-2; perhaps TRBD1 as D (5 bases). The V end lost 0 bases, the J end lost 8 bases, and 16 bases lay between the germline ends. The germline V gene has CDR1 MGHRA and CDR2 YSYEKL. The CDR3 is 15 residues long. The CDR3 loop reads CASSQDTVMGGGYTF. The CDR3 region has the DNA TGCGCCAGCAGCCAAGACACAGTCATGGGGGGAGGCTACACCTTC.

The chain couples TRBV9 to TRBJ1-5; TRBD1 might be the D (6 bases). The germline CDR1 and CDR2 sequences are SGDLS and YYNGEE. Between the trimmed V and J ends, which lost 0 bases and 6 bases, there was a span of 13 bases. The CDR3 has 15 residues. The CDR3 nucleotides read TGTGCCAGCAGCGTAGATGGTTTAGGGGGTCAGCCCCAGCATTTT. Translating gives CASSVDGLGGQPQHF.

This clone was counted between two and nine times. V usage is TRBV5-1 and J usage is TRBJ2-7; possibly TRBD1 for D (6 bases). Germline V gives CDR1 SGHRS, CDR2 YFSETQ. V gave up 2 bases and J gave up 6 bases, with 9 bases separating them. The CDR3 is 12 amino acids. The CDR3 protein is CASSFQGGEQYF. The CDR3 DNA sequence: TGCGCCAGCAGCTTTCAAGGGGGCGAGCAGTACTTC.

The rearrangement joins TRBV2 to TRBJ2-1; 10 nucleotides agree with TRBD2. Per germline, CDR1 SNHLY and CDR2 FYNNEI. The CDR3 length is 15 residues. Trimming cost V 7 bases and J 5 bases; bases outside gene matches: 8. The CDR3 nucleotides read TGTGCCAGCACGAGAGCTAGCGGGAGCAACAATGAGCAGTTCTTC. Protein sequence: CASTRASGSNNEQFF.

DNA of the CDR3: TGTGCCAGCAGCGTCGCGAGCCCCGATACGCAGTATTTT. As protein: CASSVASPDTQYF. The rearrangement links TRBV5-5 to TRBJ2-3; unclear D gene. This CDR3 is 13 amino acids long. V was clipped by 4 bases and J by 6 bases, with 12 bases between them. Germline CDR1 is SGHKS and CDR2 is YYEKEE (reference sequence).

CDR3 protein: CASSLGRGWKAEAFF. DNA of the CDR3: TGTGCCAGCAGTCTGGGGCGGGGGTGGAAGGCTGAAGCTTTCTTT. The chain employs TRBV28 and TRBJ1-1; a weak D match, TRBD1 (5 bases). Trimming took 5 bases from V and 6 from J, leaving 19 bases between them. Germline lookup yields CDR1 MDHEN and CDR2 SYDVKM. The CDR3 sequence is 15 residues long.

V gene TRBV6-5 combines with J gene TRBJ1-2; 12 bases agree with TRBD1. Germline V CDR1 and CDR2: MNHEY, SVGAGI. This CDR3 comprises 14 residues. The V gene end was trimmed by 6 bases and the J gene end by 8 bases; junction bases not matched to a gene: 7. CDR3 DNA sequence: TGTGCCAGCAGCGGGACAGGGGGCACACGGGGCTACACCTTC. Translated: CASSGTGGTRGYTF.

CDR3: CASSQKTEQYF. The DNA for the CDR3 is TGTGCCAGCAGCCAAAAGACTGAGCAGTACTTC. The chain carries TRBV12-3 or TRBV12-4 and TRBJ2-7; no definite D call. The ends were cut back, 6 bases at V and 7 bases at J, with 10 bases in the middle. This CDR3 has 11 amino acids.

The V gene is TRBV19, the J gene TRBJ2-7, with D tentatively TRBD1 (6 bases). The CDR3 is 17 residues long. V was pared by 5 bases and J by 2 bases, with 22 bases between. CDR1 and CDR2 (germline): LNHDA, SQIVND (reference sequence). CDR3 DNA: TGTGCCAGTAGTGCCCAGAAATTGACAGGTTACCCCTACGAGCAGTACTTC. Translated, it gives CASSAQKLTGYPYEQYF.

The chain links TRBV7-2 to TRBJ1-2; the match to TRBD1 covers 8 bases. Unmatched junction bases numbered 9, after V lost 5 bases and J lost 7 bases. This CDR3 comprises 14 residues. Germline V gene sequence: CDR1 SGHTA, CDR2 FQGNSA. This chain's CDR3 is CASSPRQGSGGYTF. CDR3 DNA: TGTGCCAGCAGCCCCAGACAGGGGTCAGGTGGCTACACCTTC.